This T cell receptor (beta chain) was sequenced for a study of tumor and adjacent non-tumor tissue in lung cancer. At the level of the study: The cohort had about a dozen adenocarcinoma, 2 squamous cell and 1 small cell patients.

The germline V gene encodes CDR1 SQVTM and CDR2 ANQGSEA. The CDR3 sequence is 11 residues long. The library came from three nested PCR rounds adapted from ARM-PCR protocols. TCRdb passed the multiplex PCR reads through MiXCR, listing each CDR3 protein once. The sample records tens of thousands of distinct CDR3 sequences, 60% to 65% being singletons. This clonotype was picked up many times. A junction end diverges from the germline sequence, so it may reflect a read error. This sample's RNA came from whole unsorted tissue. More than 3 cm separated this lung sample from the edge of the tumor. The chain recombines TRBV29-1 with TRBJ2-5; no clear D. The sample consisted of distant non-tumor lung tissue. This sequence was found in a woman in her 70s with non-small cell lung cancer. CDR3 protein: CSVNNQGTQYF. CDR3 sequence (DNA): TGCAGCGTCAACAATCAAGGGACCCAGTACTTC.